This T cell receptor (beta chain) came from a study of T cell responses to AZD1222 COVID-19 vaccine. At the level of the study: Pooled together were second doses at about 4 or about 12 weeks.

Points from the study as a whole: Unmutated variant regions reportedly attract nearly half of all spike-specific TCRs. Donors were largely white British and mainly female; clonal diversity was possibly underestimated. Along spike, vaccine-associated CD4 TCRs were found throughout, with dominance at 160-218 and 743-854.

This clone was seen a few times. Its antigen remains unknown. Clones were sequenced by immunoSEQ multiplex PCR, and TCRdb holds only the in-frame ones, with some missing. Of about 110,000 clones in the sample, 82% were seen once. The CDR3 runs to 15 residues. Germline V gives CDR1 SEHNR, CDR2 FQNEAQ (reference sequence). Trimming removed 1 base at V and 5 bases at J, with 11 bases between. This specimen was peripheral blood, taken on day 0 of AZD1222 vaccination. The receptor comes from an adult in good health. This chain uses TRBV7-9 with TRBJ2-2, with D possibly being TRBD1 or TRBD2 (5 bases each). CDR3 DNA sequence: TGTGCCAGCAGCTTAGGTGTGGGGGATACCGGGGAGCTGTTTTTT. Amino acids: CASSLGVGDTGELFF. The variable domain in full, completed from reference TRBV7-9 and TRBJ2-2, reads DTGVSQNPRHKITKRGQNVTFRCDPISEHNRLYWYRQTLGQGPEFLTYFQNEAQLEKSRLLSDRFSAERPKGSFSTLEIQRTEQGDSAMYLCASSLGVGDTGELFFGEGSRLTVL.